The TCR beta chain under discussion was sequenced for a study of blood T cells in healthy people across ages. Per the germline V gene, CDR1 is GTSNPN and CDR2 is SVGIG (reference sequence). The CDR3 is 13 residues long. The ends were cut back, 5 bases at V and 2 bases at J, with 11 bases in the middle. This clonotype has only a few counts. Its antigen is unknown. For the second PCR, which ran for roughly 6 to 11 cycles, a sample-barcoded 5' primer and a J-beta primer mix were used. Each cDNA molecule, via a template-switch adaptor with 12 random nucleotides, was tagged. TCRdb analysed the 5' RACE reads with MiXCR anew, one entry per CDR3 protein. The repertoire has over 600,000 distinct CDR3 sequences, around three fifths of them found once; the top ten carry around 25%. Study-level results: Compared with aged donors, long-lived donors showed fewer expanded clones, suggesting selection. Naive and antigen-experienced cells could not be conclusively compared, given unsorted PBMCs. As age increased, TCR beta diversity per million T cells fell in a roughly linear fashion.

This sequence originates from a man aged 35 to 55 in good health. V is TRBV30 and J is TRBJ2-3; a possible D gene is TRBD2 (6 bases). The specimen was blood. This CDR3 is CAWDSGLTDTQYF. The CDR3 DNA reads TGTGCCTGGGATTCGGGACTCACAGATACGCAGTATTTT.